Listed below are T cell receptor beta chains from one sample, sequenced in a study of quantifying T cell responses using KT2 cells. Using its own MiXCR run on the UMI-ligation and nested PCR reads, TCRdb lists one record per CDR3 protein. The sample holds 40,000 to 60,000 distinct CDR3 sequences, around a tenth seen once. The specimen sequenced was PBMCs spiked with cells of the T cell clone KT2. These receptors were taken from a human donor. CDR3s include the opening cysteine and the closing phenylalanine or tryptophan. A D gene is named only where the DNA matches it firmly. Only part of the rows carry a size: once, few, many, or a class if the clone is expanded.

d_call j_call clone_size cdr3_length v_call cdr3_aa cdr3_nt
. TRBJ2-3 few 15 TRBV27 CASRVSTPSVDTQYF TGTGCCAGCAGGGTGTCCACACCCTCGGTGGATACGCAGTATTTT
. TRBJ2-7 . 14 TRBV12-3/TRBV12-4 CASRGTGRSYEQYF TGTGCCAGCAGGGGGACGGGGAGAAGTTACGAGCAGTACTTC
TRBD2 TRBJ2-3 many 16 TRBV20-1 CSARGGLAWNPDTQYF TGCAGTGCTAGGGGGGGACTAGCGTGGAATCCAGATACGCAGTATTTT
TRBD2 TRBJ2-1 many 16 TRBV10-3 CAISESSLAGGDEQFF TGTGCCATCAGTGAGTCGTCGCTAGCGGGTGGGGATGAGCAGTTCTTC
TRBD1 TRBJ1-2 few 14 TRBV12-3/TRBV12-4 CASRRQGALYGYTF TGTGCCAGCAGGAGACAGGGGGCTCTCTATGGCTACACCTTC
. TRBJ2-1 . 12 TRBV12-3/TRBV12-4 CASSRYSDEQFF TGTGCCAGCAGTCGTTACAGTGACGAGCAGTTCTTC
. TRBJ2-2 many 13 TRBV9 CASSSRLSGELFF TGTGCCAGCAGTAGTAGGTTAAGCGGGGAGCTGTTTTTT
. TRBJ1-5 . 15 TRBV7-2 CASSLSTGPNQPQHF TGTGCCAGCAGCTTATCTACGGGGCCAAATCAGCCCCAGCATTTT
. TRBJ1-2 many 12 TRBV29-1 CSAGGRSNGYTF TGCAGCGCCGGAGGGAGGTCCAATGGCTACACCTTC
. TRBJ1-1 few 13 TRBV12-3/TRBV12-4 CASLGRQNTEAFF TGTGCCAGCTTGGGACGGCAGAACACTGAAGCTTTCTTT
. TRBJ1-1 many 13 TRBV6-5 CASSYGGYAEAFF TGTGCCAGCAGTTACGGGGGGTATGCTGAAGCTTTCTTT
. TRBJ2-3 many 12 TRBV20-1 CSCNRDTDTQYF TGCAGCTGCAACAGGGACACAGATACGCAGTATTTT
. TRBJ2-3 few 15 TRBV6-1 CASSFGLFRTDTQYF TGTGCCAGCAGTTTCGGACTTTTCCGCACAGATACGCAGTATTTT
. TRBJ2-7 . 15 TRBV6-5 CASTNRDTGLYEQYF TGTGCCAGCACAAACCGGGACACCGGCCTCTACGAGCAGTACTTC
. TRBJ1-1 few 12 TRBV7-8 CASSPVEGEAFF TGTGCCAGCAGCCCCGTAGAGGGTGAAGCTTTCTTT
TRBD1 TRBJ1-6 few 15 TRBV30 CAWSYRGTGNSPLHF TGTGCCTGGAGTTACCGCGGGACAGGAAATTCACCCCTCCACTTT
. TRBJ2-3 . 11 TRBV6-2/TRBV6-3 CASSDTDTQYF TGTGCCAGCAGCGACACAGATACGCAGTATTTT
TRBD2 TRBJ2-1 many 17 TRBV23-1 CASSQSPPGGSYNEQFF TGCGCCAGCAGTCAATCCCCCCCGGGAGGGTCTTACAATGAGCAGTTCTTC
. TRBJ2-7 . 15 TRBV20-1 CSANLGGQGGWEQYF TGCAGTGCTAACCTGGGGGGCCAGGGAGGGTGGGAGCAGTACTTC
. TRBJ2-2 many 13 TRBV29-1 CSVVVPNTGELFF TGCAGCGTTGTAGTACCGAACACCGGGGAGCTGTTTTTT
TRBD2 TRBJ2-2 few 16 TRBV12-3/TRBV12-4 CASSLSIAGHTGELFF TGTGCCAGCAGTTTAAGTATAGCGGGACACACCGGGGAGCTGTTTTTT
. TRBJ1-1 . 14 TRBV2 CASSEVLSNTEAFF TGTGCCAGCAGTGAGGTTCTAAGTAACACTGAAGCTTTCTTT
TRBD1 TRBJ2-5 few 15 TRBV7-9 CASSSWRQGQETQYF TGTGCCAGCAGCTCCTGGCGACAGGGACAAGAGACCCAGTACTTC
TRBD2 TRBJ2-2 many 16 TRBV7-2 CASSPRTSGYTGELFF TGTGCCAGCAGCCCCCGGACTAGCGGATACACCGGGGAGCTGTTTTTT
TRBD1 TRBJ1-1 . 15 TRBV20-1 CSARSGPGGGTEAFF TGCAGTGCTAGGAGTGGACCAGGGGGGGGCACTGAAGCTTTCTTT
. TRBJ2-3 many 12 TRBV20-1 CSATPSTDTQYF TGCAGTGCCACACCCAGCACAGATACGCAGTATTTT
TRBD1 TRBJ2-6 few 17 TRBV2 CASSGWTGSSGANVLTF TGTGCCAGCAGTGGATGGACAGGTAGCTCTGGGGCCAACGTCCTGACTTTC
TRBD1 TRBJ2-7 few 13 TRBV9 CASSRTTGNEQYF TGTGCCAGCAGCAGAACGACAGGGAACGAGCAGTACTTC
. TRBJ1-6 . 15 TRBV7-6 CASSLVSNYNSPLHF TGTGCCAGCAGCTTAGTGTCGAACTATAATTCACCCCTCCACTTT
TRBD1 TRBJ1-2 . 14 TRBV9 CASRFSGTAYGYTF TGTGCCAGCAGATTCAGCGGGACAGCCTATGGCTACACCTTC
. TRBJ1-1 few 14 TRBV12-5 CASGFAGFDTEAFF TGTGCTAGTGGTTTCGCAGGGTTCGACACTGAAGCTTTCTTT
. TRBJ1-1 many 13 TRBV29-1 CSAAAGENTEAFF TGCAGCGCCGCGGCGGGGGAGAACACTGAAGCTTTCTTT
TRBD1 TRBJ1-3 many 15 TRBV7-9 CASSTSQGAGNTIYF TGTGCCAGCAGCACGAGCCAGGGGGCTGGAAACACCATATATTTT
TRBD2 TRBJ2-3 . 14 TRBV20-1 CSASGRAGTDTQYF TGCAGTGCTAGCGGGAGGGCCGGCACAGATACGCAGTATTTT
. TRBJ2-3 . 15 TRBV9 CASSPRRSSTDTQYF TGTGCCAGCAGCCCCAGACGGTCTAGCACAGATACGCAGTATTTT
TRBD1 TRBJ2-3 . 17 TRBV4-1 CASSQEGTGGGTDTQYF TGCGCCAGCAGCCAAGAGGGGACAGGGGGAGGCACAGATACGCAGTATTTT
. TRBJ1-4 few 16 TRBV4-2 CASSQEGTRVWEKLFF TGTGCCAGCAGCCAAGAAGGCACCCGGGTTTGGGAAAAACTGTTTTTT